This TCR beta chain originates from a study of regulatory T cells in long-lasting Graves disease. In the study overall: Persistence in Graves' disease denoted antithyroid drug use beyond 5 years alongside positive TSH receptor antibodies.

As for time point: persistent/refractory GD, antithyroid drugs over 5 years with positive TRAb. The TCR library was prepared using RNA isolated from PBMCs. In this sample, this clonotype turned up many times. Its specificity is unknown. Construction of TCR beta libraries relied on iRepertoire HTBI primers and on Arm-PCR targeting CDR3 regions. TCRdb recomputed calls from the multiplex PCR reads with MiXCR, one row per CDR3 protein. This sample carries 450,000 or so distinct CDR3 sequences, around 20% of them seen once, and the ten largest clones take approximately 8%. Study conclusions and caveats: The work looked only at peripheral blood and did not look at thyroid tissue.

The clonotype comes from a female donor with Graves disease. The specimen was peripheral blood mononuclear cells (PBMCs), collected when the disease was refractory, from a patient treated with antithyroid drugs.

The CDR3 DNA follows: TGTGCCAGCAACGATGGGCAGGGAACCGGGGAGCTGTTTTTT. The encoded protein is CASNDGQGTGELFF. The V call is TRBV2, the J call TRBJ2-2, with D perhaps TRBD1 (5 bases). Per germline, CDR1 SNHLY and CDR2 FYNNEI. CDR3 length equals 14 residues. Trimming cost V 7 bases and J 5 bases, with 14 bases left between them.